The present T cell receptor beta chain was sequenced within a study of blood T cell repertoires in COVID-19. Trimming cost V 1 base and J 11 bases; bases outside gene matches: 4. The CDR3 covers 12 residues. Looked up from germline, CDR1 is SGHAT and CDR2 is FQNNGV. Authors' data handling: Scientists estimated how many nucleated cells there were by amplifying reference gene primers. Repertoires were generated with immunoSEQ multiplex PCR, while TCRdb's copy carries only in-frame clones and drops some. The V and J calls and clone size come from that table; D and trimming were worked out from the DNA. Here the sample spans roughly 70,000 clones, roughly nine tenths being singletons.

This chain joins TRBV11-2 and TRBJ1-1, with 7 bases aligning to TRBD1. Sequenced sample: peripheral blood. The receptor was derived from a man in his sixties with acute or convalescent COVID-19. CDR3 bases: TGTGCCAGCAGCTTAGGACAGGGTTGGGCTTTCTTT. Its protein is CASSLGQGWAFF.